The rows below give T cell receptor beta chains drawn from one sample of a study of shared clonotypes between healthy human individuals. Assay used: immunoSEQ multiplex PCR; TCRdb lists only in-frame clones, some missing. Of approximately 2.1 million clones listed, 93% were seen once; the top ten hold about 0.39%. Material: naive CD4+ T cells from PBMCs. These receptors all come from a man aged 18 to 30 in good health. Some clones in this sample may be carry-over from other donors' samples. Both conserved end residues are part of each CDR3. Fields, in order: D gene, clone size, V gene, J gene, CDR3 length, CDR3 DNA, CDR3 protein. D genes are given only for firm matches. Size values are once, few and many counts, or a class for expanded clones, and some rows have none.

d_call: TRBD1
clone_size: NA
v_call: TRBV5-1
j_call: TRBJ1-1
cdr3_length: 14
cdr3_nt: TGCGCCAGCAGCAAGGGACAGGGTAGCACTGAAGCTTTCTTT
cdr3_aa: CASSKGQGSTEAFF

d_call: NA
clone_size: NA
v_call: TRBV28
j_call: TRBJ2-7
cdr3_length: 16
cdr3_nt: TGTGCCAGCAGTTTAATATTGCCACGATTTACCCGGGAGCAGTACTTC
cdr3_aa: CASSLILPRFTREQYF

d_call: NA
clone_size: NA
v_call: TRBV28
j_call: TRBJ1-2
cdr3_length: 14
cdr3_nt: TGTGCCAGCAGTTTAAACAGGGCAGCATATGGCTACACCTTC
cdr3_aa: CASSLNRAAYGYTF

d_call: NA
clone_size: NA
v_call: TRBV4-1
j_call: TRBJ2-2
cdr3_length: 13
cdr3_nt: TGCGCCAGCAGCGAACGGAGGACCGGGGAGCTGTTTTTT
cdr3_aa: CASSERRTGELFF

d_call: NA
clone_size: NA
v_call: TRBV2
j_call: TRBJ1-1
cdr3_length: 13
cdr3_nt: TGTGCCAGTGAGGGGGAGCTGAACACTGAAGCTTTCTTT
cdr3_aa: CASEGELNTEAFF

d_call: TRBD2
clone_size: NA
v_call: TRBV6-1
j_call: TRBJ2-1
cdr3_length: 16
cdr3_nt: TGTGCCAGCAGTGATCGCCGGGACGGGGGGGTGAATGAGCAGTTCTTC
cdr3_aa: CASSDRRDGGVNEQFF

d_call: NA
clone_size: NA
v_call: TRBV5-1
j_call: TRBJ2-7
cdr3_length: 13
cdr3_nt: TGCGCCAGCAGCGAGGAAGGCTTCTACGAGCAGTACTTC
cdr3_aa: CASSEEGFYEQYF

d_call: TRBD1
clone_size: NA
v_call: TRBV10-3
j_call: TRBJ1-1
cdr3_length: 15
cdr3_nt: TGTGCCACCCTACCGGGACAGAGCATGAACACTGAAGCTTTCTTT
cdr3_aa: CATLPGQSMNTEAFF

d_call: NA
clone_size: NA
v_call: TRBV9
j_call: TRBJ2-1
cdr3_length: 17
cdr3_nt: TGTGCCAGCAGCAGACGGAGTAGCGGACGGAACTACAATGAGCAGTTCTTC
cdr3_aa: CASSRRSSGRNYNEQFF

d_call: TRBD2
clone_size: NA
v_call: TRBV18
j_call: TRBJ2-7
cdr3_length: 14
cdr3_nt: TGTGCCAGCACCCCCCCGGGACTAGGGACCGAGCAGTACTTC
cdr3_aa: CASTPPGLGTEQYF

d_call: TRBD2
clone_size: NA
v_call: TRBV4-3
j_call: TRBJ2-5
cdr3_length: 16
cdr3_nt: TGCGCCAGCAGCCGAACTAGCGGGAGACGTGGAGAGACCCAGTACTTC
cdr3_aa: CASSRTSGRRGETQYF

d_call: TRBD1
clone_size: NA
v_call: TRBV19
j_call: TRBJ1-5
cdr3_length: 15
cdr3_nt: TGTGCCAGTAGTTCGGACAGGGGATCAGGTCAGCCCCAGCATTTT
cdr3_aa: CASSSDRGSGQPQHF

d_call: TRBD1
clone_size: once
v_call: TRBV27
j_call: TRBJ1-1
cdr3_length: 14
cdr3_nt: TGTGCCAGCAGATGGACAGGAGCGAACACTGAAGCTTTCTTT
cdr3_aa: CASRWTGANTEAFF

d_call: NA
clone_size: NA
v_call: TRBV5-1
j_call: TRBJ2-3
cdr3_length: 16
cdr3_nt: TGCGCCAGCAGCCGGGATGGTGGCGGGAGCACAGATACGCAGTATTTT
cdr3_aa: CASSRDGGGSTDTQYF

d_call: NA
clone_size: NA
v_call: TRBV27
j_call: TRBJ2-7
cdr3_length: 14
cdr3_nt: TGTGCCAGCAGTCGGGTAGTACCCACCTACGAGCAGTACTTC
cdr3_aa: CASSRVVPTYEQYF

d_call: TRBD2
clone_size: NA
v_call: TRBV10-1
j_call: TRBJ2-1
cdr3_length: 15
cdr3_nt: TGCGCCAGCAGCCAAAGCGGGAGCTCCTACAATGAGCAGTTCTTC
cdr3_aa: CASSQSGSSYNEQFF

d_call: NA
clone_size: NA
v_call: TRBV27
j_call: TRBJ1-6
cdr3_length: 16
cdr3_nt: TGTGCCAGCAGCTTCGACCCAAGCTCCTATAATTCACCCCTCCACTTT
cdr3_aa: CASSFDPSSYNSPLHF

d_call: NA
clone_size: NA
v_call: TRBV12-5
j_call: TRBJ2-1
cdr3_length: 13
cdr3_nt: TGTGCTAGTGTGGGCGTCTCCTACAATGAGCAGTTCTTC
cdr3_aa: CASVGVSYNEQFF

d_call: TRBD2
clone_size: NA
v_call: TRBV5-1
j_call: TRBJ2-5
cdr3_length: 15
cdr3_nt: TGCGCCAGCAGCTTAGGGGACTACACAAAAGAGACCCAGTACTTC
cdr3_aa: CASSLGDYTKETQYF

d_call: NA
clone_size: NA
v_call: TRBV7-9
j_call: TRBJ2-7
cdr3_length: 15
cdr3_nt: TGTGCCAGCAGCCGTACCGGGACAACGACCTACGAGCAGTACTTC
cdr3_aa: CASSRTGTTTYEQYF

d_call: NA
clone_size: NA
v_call: TRBV30
j_call: TRBJ2-7
cdr3_length: 13
cdr3_nt: TGTGCCTGGAGTAGGGGGTCGTCCTACGAGCAGTACTTC
cdr3_aa: CAWSRGSSYEQYF

d_call: NA
clone_size: once
v_call: TRBV19
j_call: TRBJ2-1
cdr3_length: 14
cdr3_nt: TGTGCCAGTAGTATAAGCAGGGTTGGTAATGAGCAGTTCTTC
cdr3_aa: CASSISRVGNEQFF

d_call: TRBD2
clone_size: NA
v_call: TRBV7-6
j_call: TRBJ2-7
cdr3_length: 15
cdr3_nt: TGTGCCAGCAGCTTAACCACTAGCGCGAACTACGAGCAGTACTTC
cdr3_aa: CASSLTTSANYEQYF

d_call: NA
clone_size: NA
v_call: TRBV7-6
j_call: TRBJ2-3
cdr3_length: 13
cdr3_nt: TGTGCCAGCAGCCCCATGGCCGCAGATACGCAGTATTTT
cdr3_aa: CASSPMAADTQYF

d_call: TRBD1
clone_size: NA
v_call: TRBV28
j_call: TRBJ1-4
cdr3_length: 13
cdr3_nt: TGTGCCAGCAGGCGGACAGGGGATGAAAAACTGTTTTTT
cdr3_aa: CASRRTGDEKLFF

d_call: NA
clone_size: NA
v_call: TRBV28
j_call: TRBJ2-1
cdr3_length: 15
cdr3_nt: TGTGCCAGCAGCCGCGGTCGAGTCTCCTACAATGAGCAGTTCTTC
cdr3_aa: CASSRGRVSYNEQFF

d_call: NA
clone_size: NA
v_call: TRBV4-1
j_call: TRBJ2-5
cdr3_length: 12
cdr3_nt: TGCGCCAGCAGCCAAGCCCAAGAGACCCAGTACTTC
cdr3_aa: CASSQAQETQYF

d_call: NA
clone_size: NA
v_call: TRBV7-2
j_call: TRBJ2-1
cdr3_length: 13
cdr3_nt: TGTGCCAGCAGCTTAAGTGGGGCTAGCGAGCAGTTCTTC
cdr3_aa: CASSLSGASEQFF

d_call: TRBD1
clone_size: NA
v_call: TRBV5-1
j_call: TRBJ2-1
cdr3_length: 15
cdr3_nt: TGCGCCAGCAGCCCTGACAGGGTTTCGTACAATGAGCAGTTCTTC
cdr3_aa: CASSPDRVSYNEQFF

d_call: NA
clone_size: NA
v_call: TRBV28
j_call: TRBJ1-1
cdr3_length: 15
cdr3_nt: TGTGCCAGCAGTTTTTTACATCGGTTGAACACTGAAGCTTTCTTT
cdr3_aa: CASSFLHRLNTEAFF

d_call: TRBD2
clone_size: NA
v_call: TRBV7-2
j_call: TRBJ2-7
cdr3_length: 15
cdr3_nt: TGTGCCAGCAGCTCCAAGCGGGAGAAGGTCTACGAGCAGTACTTC
cdr3_aa: CASSSKREKVYEQYF

d_call: NA
clone_size: NA
v_call: TRBV7-3
j_call: TRBJ2-6
cdr3_length: 20
cdr3_nt: TGTGCCAGCAGCTCCGACCCCAGGGTCAAGGGCTCCTCTGGGGCCAACGTCCTGACTTTC
cdr3_aa: CASSSDPRVKGSSGANVLTF

d_call: NA
clone_size: NA
v_call: TRBV30
j_call: TRBJ1-3
cdr3_length: 16
cdr3_nt: TGTGCCTGGAGTTCAGACAGTTTAAGCTCTGGAAACACCATATATTTT
cdr3_aa: CAWSSDSLSSGNTIYF

d_call: TRBD1
clone_size: NA
v_call: TRBV5-4
j_call: TRBJ2-7
cdr3_length: 14
cdr3_nt: TGTGCCAGCAGCTCGGGGACAGGTTCCTACGAGCAGTACTTC
cdr3_aa: CASSSGTGSYEQYF

d_call: TRBD1
clone_size: NA
v_call: TRBV10-3
j_call: TRBJ1-1
cdr3_length: 14
cdr3_nt: TGTGCCATCAGTGTAACAGGGGGTGAGACTGAAGCTTTCTTT
cdr3_aa: CAISVTGGETEAFF

d_call: TRBD1
clone_size: NA
v_call: TRBV7-9
j_call: TRBJ2-5
cdr3_length: 14
cdr3_nt: TGTGCCAGCAGCGCCCGGACAGGGGGGGAGACCCAGTACTTC
cdr3_aa: CASSARTGGETQYF

d_call: NA
clone_size: NA
v_call: TRBV10-3
j_call: TRBJ2-3
cdr3_length: 14
cdr3_nt: TGTGCCATCAGTGTCGAATTCAATACAGATACGCAGTATTTT
cdr3_aa: CAISVEFNTDTQYF

d_call: NA
clone_size: NA
v_call: TRBV6-5
j_call: TRBJ1-5
cdr3_length: 15
cdr3_nt: TGTGCCAGCAGTTTCACAGCGGGAAATAATCAGCCCCAGCATTTT
cdr3_aa: CASSFTAGNNQPQHF

d_call: NA
clone_size: NA
v_call: TRBV7-2
j_call: TRBJ2-3
cdr3_length: 12
cdr3_nt: TGTGCCAGCAGCCCCCGTCGAGATACGCAGTATTTT
cdr3_aa: CASSPRRDTQYF

d_call: NA
clone_size: NA
v_call: TRBV9
j_call: TRBJ1-5
cdr3_length: 14
cdr3_nt: TGTGCCAGCAGCGTAGGCGGGGCCCAAGGGCCCCAGCATTTT
cdr3_aa: CASSVGGAQGPQHF

d_call: TRBD1
clone_size: NA
v_call: TRBV7-6
j_call: TRBJ1-2
cdr3_length: 15
cdr3_nt: TGTGCCAGCAGCCCGGGACAGGGGAAAAACTATGGCTACACCTTC
cdr3_aa: CASSPGQGKNYGYTF

d_call: NA
clone_size: NA
v_call: TRBV27
j_call: TRBJ2-1
cdr3_length: 16
cdr3_nt: TGTGCCAGCAGTTTCATCTTAGGATTTAGTGGCGATGAGCAGTTCTTC
cdr3_aa: CASSFILGFSGDEQFF

d_call: NA
clone_size: NA
v_call: TRBV15
j_call: TRBJ1-1
cdr3_length: 14
cdr3_nt: TGTGCCACCAGCGGGGGATTGGTGTTCACTGAAGCTTTCTTT
cdr3_aa: CATSGGLVFTEAFF

d_call: TRBD1
clone_size: NA
v_call: TRBV18
j_call: TRBJ1-1
cdr3_length: 15
cdr3_nt: TGTGCCAGCTCACGTAACCGGGACAGCTACACTGAAGCTTTCTTT
cdr3_aa: CASSRNRDSYTEAFF

d_call: NA
clone_size: NA
v_call: TRBV27
j_call: TRBJ1-5
cdr3_length: 14
cdr3_nt: TGTGCCAGCAGGCTCGGGACGGGGAATCAGCCCCAGCATTTT
cdr3_aa: CASRLGTGNQPQHF

d_call: TRBD1
clone_size: once
v_call: TRBV7-9
j_call: TRBJ1-5
cdr3_length: 17
cdr3_nt: TGTGCCAGCAGCCTGGGACAGACCGTCCTGGGCAATCAGCCCCAGCATTTT
cdr3_aa: CASSLGQTVLGNQPQHF

d_call: NA
clone_size: NA
v_call: TRBV11-2
j_call: TRBJ1-1
cdr3_length: 13
cdr3_nt: TGTGCCAGCAGCTTGACGTCAATTGCAGAAGCTTTCTTT
cdr3_aa: CASSLTSIAEAFF

d_call: TRBD1
clone_size: few
v_call: TRBV5-1
j_call: TRBJ1-1
cdr3_length: 15
cdr3_nt: TGCGCCAGCAGCCCGATCGGGACAGTGAACACTGAAGCTTTCTTT
cdr3_aa: CASSPIGTVNTEAFF

d_call: TRBD2
clone_size: NA
v_call: TRBV9
j_call: TRBJ2-5
cdr3_length: 17
cdr3_nt: TGTGCCAGCAGCCCCCGCGGTAGCGGGAGTGTAGGGGAGACCCAGTACTTC
cdr3_aa: CASSPRGSGSVGETQYF

d_call: NA
clone_size: NA
v_call: TRBV28
j_call: TRBJ1-2
cdr3_length: 14
cdr3_nt: TGTGCCAGCAGTTTCGGACAGTCTAACTATGGCTACACCTTC
cdr3_aa: CASSFGQSNYGYTF